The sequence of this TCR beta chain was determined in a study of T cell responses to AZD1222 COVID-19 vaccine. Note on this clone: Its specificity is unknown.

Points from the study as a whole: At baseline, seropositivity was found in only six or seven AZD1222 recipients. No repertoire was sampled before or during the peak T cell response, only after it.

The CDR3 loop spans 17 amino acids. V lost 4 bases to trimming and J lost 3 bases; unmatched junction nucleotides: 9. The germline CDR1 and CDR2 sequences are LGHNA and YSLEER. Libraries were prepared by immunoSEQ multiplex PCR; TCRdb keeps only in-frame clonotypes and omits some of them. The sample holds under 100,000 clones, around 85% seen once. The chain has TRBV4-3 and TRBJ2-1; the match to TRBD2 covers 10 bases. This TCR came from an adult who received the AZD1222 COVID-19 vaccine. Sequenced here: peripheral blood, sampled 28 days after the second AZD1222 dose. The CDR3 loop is CASSPGPSGGYYNEQFF. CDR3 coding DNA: TGCGCCAGCAGCCCAGGGCCTAGCGGGGGCTACTACAATGAGCAGTTCTTC.